This entry concerns a single T cell receptor beta chain. Per the study methods: Estimates of nucleated cell counts were drawn from the amplification of reference gene primers. The assay was immunoSEQ multiplex PCR, and TCRdb's table has in-frame clones only and misses some. The V and J calls and clone size are taken from that table; D and trimming were inferred from the DNA. This table has 150,000 to 200,000 clones, about 83% appearing once. The germline gives CDR1 SGHRS, CDR2 YFSETQ. J gave up 6 bases and V 3 bases, and 4 bases lay outside the gene matches. The CDR3 loop spans 14 amino acids. The sample belongs to a study of blood T cell repertoires in COVID-19. Study at large: Italy, Spain and the United States were the sources of the convalescent and acute COVID-19 samples.

This rearrangement joins TRBV5-1 to TRBJ1-1; 11 positions agree with TRBD1. The specimen was peripheral blood. This sequence was found in a person between 65 and 79 years old with COVID-19, enrolled during active disease. The DNA for the CDR3 is TGCGCCAGCAGCTGGACAGGGGGCGAGTCTGAAGCTTTCTTT. Its translation: CASSWTGGESEAFF.